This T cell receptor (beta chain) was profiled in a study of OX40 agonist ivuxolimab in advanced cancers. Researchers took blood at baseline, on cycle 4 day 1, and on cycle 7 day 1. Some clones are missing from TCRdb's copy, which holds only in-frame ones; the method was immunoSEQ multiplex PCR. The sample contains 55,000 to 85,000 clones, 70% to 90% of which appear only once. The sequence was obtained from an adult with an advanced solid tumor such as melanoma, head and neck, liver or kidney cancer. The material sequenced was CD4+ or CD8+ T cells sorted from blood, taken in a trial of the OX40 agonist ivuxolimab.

As DNA, the CDR3 is TGTGCCAGCAGGCCCGGGACAGGGGGCTACGAGCAGTACTTC. Protein product: CASRPGTGGYEQYF. J is TRBJ2-7 and V is TRBV2, with TRBD1 matching over 11 bases. Germline V lookup: CDR1 SNHLY, CDR2 FYNNEI. J was trimmed by 3 bases and V by 6 bases; bases with no gene match: 4. The CDR3 sequence is 14 residues long.